This T cell receptor (beta chain) was sequenced during a study of graft-versus-host responses after intestinal transplantation. The wider study: Each recipient received anti-thymocyte globulin induction, then tacrolimus and steroids for approximately three years. Study-level findings and limits: Allografts carried high graft-versus-host to host-versus-graft clonal ratios in patients having graft-donor T cell macrochimerism. The highest levels of circulating GvH clones went along with early declines in HvG clones after transplant. Some GvH clones appeared in ileal mucosa or blood before recipient bone marrow.

Concerning this clone: The antigen is unknown.

Sequencing was performed with immunoSEQ multiplex PCR; in TCRdb, only in-frame clones are kept and a portion is missing. This table holds approximately 88,000 clones, approximately 94% found once. The CDR3 runs 16 residues. The ends lost 5 bases at V and 0 bases at J; junction bases unmatched: 5. Per germline, CDR1 MNHEY and CDR2 SMNVEV (reference sequence). J is TRBJ1-5 and V is TRBV27, with TRBD1 matching over 9 bases. The sequence came from a human donor who was the organ donor for an intestinal transplant. The sample here was unstimulated CD4+ T cells sorted from spleen or lymph node cells, taken before transplant. The CDR3 loop reads CASSPWTGDSNQPQHF. The CDR3 DNA follows: TGTGCCAGCAGTCCTTGGACAGGGGATAGCAATCAGCCCCAGCATTTT.